A single sample is the source of the 23 T cell receptor beta chains below, sequenced in a study of control samples from healthy donors and cancer patients. Sequencing was performed with immunoSEQ multiplex PCR; in TCRdb, only in-frame clones are kept and a portion is missing. The sample includes around 190,000 clones, 90% seen only once; the top ten take about 1.4%. The source material was blood. The receptors come from a woman aged 45 to 65 in good health.

The chain employs TRBV28 and TRBJ1-4; possible D gene TRBD1, 5 bases. Trimming removed 5 bases at V and 7 bases at J, with 20 bases between. Germline values: CDR1 MDHEN, CDR2 SYDVKM. This CDR3 has 16 residues. As DNA, the CDR3 is TGTGCCAGCAGTCTACATGGGGGGTCAGGTATTGAAAAACTGTTTTTT. It translates to CASSLHGGSGIEKLFF.

The chain is built from TRBV5-3 and TRBJ2-7; TRBD2 agrees at 13 bases. TRBV5-3 counts as an open reading frame of uncertain function. The trim removed 0 bases at V and 3 bases at J, leaving 3 bases unmatched. This CDR3 is built from 16 residues. CDR3 region: CARSLVGTSGNYEQYF. For the CDR3, the DNA is TGTGCCAGAAGCTTGGTAGGGACTAGCGGGAACTACGAGCAGTACTTC.

This rearrangement joins TRBV7-2 to TRBJ1-1; 7 positions match TRBD1. V trimming: 5 bases; J trimming: 9 bases; junction bases outside the gene matches: 6. The CDR3 is 12 residues long. The germline V gene encodes CDR1 SGHTA and CDR2 FQGNSA. Here the CDR3 DNA reads TGTGCCAGCAGCGAACCGGGACAGCAAGCTTTCTTT. Protein: CASSEPGQQAFF. Together with reference TRBV7-2 and TRBJ1-1, the CDR3 gives the full variable domain: GAGVSQSPSNKVTEKGKDVELRCDPISGHTALYWYRQSLGQGLEFLIYFQGNSAPDKSGLPSDRFSAERTGGSVSTLTIQRTQQEDSAVYLCASSEPGQQAFFGQGTRLTVV.

The CDR3 DNA sequence: TGTGCCAGCAGTTTCCTTTTTGAGCAGTTCTTC. It translates to CASSFLFEQFF. V usage is TRBV4-2 and J usage is TRBJ2-1; D not resolved. This CDR3 comprises 11 residues. Germline assignment: CDR1 LGHNA and CDR2 YNFKEQ. V lost 6 bases and J lost 9, with 9 bases in between.

The chain is built from TRBV30 and TRBJ2-7; TRBD1 is a possible D gene (6 bases). There are 12 residues in the CDR3. The germline V gene encodes CDR1 GTSNPN and CDR2 SVGIG (reference sequence). Trimming pared 5 bases from V and 2 bases from J, leaving 10 bases between. CDR3 DNA sequence: TGTGCCTGGGGTAAGGGGGCCTACGAGCAGTACTTC. It is translated as CAWGKGAYEQYF.

CDR3 protein: CASSAPAGNTGELFF. The CDR3 region has the DNA TGTGCCAGCAGCGCACCGGCGGGGAACACCGGGGAGCTGTTTTTT. The chain uses TRBV9 and TRBJ2-2, with D possibly TRBD2 on 5 matching bases. The CDR3 length is 15 residues. V was trimmed by 3 bases and J by 1 base, leaving 10 bases between them. CDR1 and CDR2 (germline): SGDLS, YYNGEE.

V is TRBV7-3 and J is TRBJ1-2, with 9 positions matching TRBD1. The V and J ends lost 4 bases and 7 bases, in that order; junction bases with no gene match: 7. This CDR3 contains 14 residues. The V gene's germline CDR1 is SGHTA and CDR2 FQGTGA. CDR3: CASSSGQGGVGYTF. In DNA, the CDR3 is TGTGCCAGCAGCTCGGGACAGGGAGGGGTTGGCTACACCTTC.

The J gene is TRBJ2-1, the V gene TRBV15, with D possibly TRBD2 on 5 matching bases. Germline CDR1 and CDR2: LNHNV and YYDKDF (reference sequence). The V and J ends lost 1 base and 8 bases respectively, with 18 bases between them. CDR3 size: 16 residues. CDR3 region: CATSRGGLASLDEQFF. For the CDR3, the DNA is TGTGCCACCAGCAGAGGAGGGCTAGCCTCCTTAGATGAGCAGTTCTTC. The entire variable domain, with the rest obtained from reference TRBV15 and TRBJ2-1, is as follows: DAMVIQNPRYQVTQFGKPVTLSCSQTLNHNVMYWYQQKSSQAPKLLFHYYDKDFNNEADTPDNFQSRRPNTSFCFLDIRSPGLGDTAMYLCATSRGGLASLDEQFFGPGTRLTVL.

The chain combines TRBV2 with TRBJ2-2; D is perhaps TRBD1 (6 bases). The CDR3 is made up of 15 amino acids. V was pared by 6 bases and J by 2 bases, with 13 bases between. CDR1 SNHLY and CDR2 FYNNEI come from the germline V gene. CDR3 sequence: CASSQQGHNTGELFF. The CDR3 DNA sequence: TGTGCCAGCAGCCAACAGGGACACAACACCGGGGAGCTGTTTTTT.

The V gene is TRBV6-1, the J gene TRBJ2-3, with a possible D match to TRBD1 (7 bases). Germline V lookup: CDR1 MNHNS, CDR2 SASEGT. The length of the CDR3 is 16 residues. Trimming pared 4 bases from V and 5 bases from J, leaving 19 bases between. The CDR3 sequence is CASSVTPQGGGDTQYF. The CDR3 region has the DNA TGTGCCAGCAGTGTAACTCCGCAGGGGGGAGGAGATACGCAGTATTTT.

The chain combines TRBV6-6 with TRBJ2-5; either TRBD1 or TRBD2 may supply D (6 bases each). CDR1 and CDR2 from the germline V gene are MNHNY and SVGAGI (reference sequence). Trimming cost V 8 bases and J 5 bases, with 24 bases left between them. This CDR3 comprises 16 residues. The CDR3 DNA sequence: TGTGCCAGCGCTTGGGGCTTGGGGGGCGCGGAGGAGACCCAGTACTTC. Translating gives CASAWGLGGAEETQYF.

The gene calls are TRBV14 and TRBJ1-2, with unresolved D. The V and J ends lost 2 bases and 4 bases respectively, with 14 bases between them. There are 15 residues in the CDR3. Germline CDR1 and CDR2: SGHDN and FVKESK. DNA of the CDR3: TGTGCCAGCAGCCAATATTCAGGATCGGCCTATGGCTACACCTTC. This gives the protein CASSQYSGSAYGYTF.

The V gene is TRBV28, the J gene TRBJ1-4; no clear D. This CDR3 is built from 16 residues. Trimming pared 4 bases from V and 0 bases from J, leaving 12 bases between. Germline CDR1 MDHEN, CDR2 SYDVKM. CDR3 DNA sequence: TGTGCCAGCAGTTCCCTACTGTACTCAACTAATGAAAAACTGTTTTTT. It translates to CASSSLLYSTNEKLFF.

CDR3 coding DNA: TGTGCCATCAGTGTTTATCAGGGTTTCTATGGCTACACCTTC. The encoded protein is CAISVYQGFYGYTF. This sequence joins TRBV10-3 and TRBJ1-2; maybe TRBD1 (5 bases). The germline V gene encodes CDR1 ENHRY and CDR2 SYGVKD. Trimming stripped 4 bases from V and 4 bases from J, with 13 bases between. The CDR3 has 14 amino acids.

Turning to this clone: A read error may account for a junction end that differs from germline. This sequence joins TRBV7-9 and TRBJ2-1; 8 positions agree with TRBD2. Looked up from germline, CDR1 is SEHNR and CDR2 is FQNEAQ (reference sequence). The CDR3 is made up of 14 amino acids. CDR3 in amino acids: CASSMRTSHNKQFF. The CDR3 DNA is TGTGCCAGCAGCATGAGGACTAGCCACAATAAGCAGTTCTTC.

The J gene is TRBJ1-4, the V gene TRBV5-1; maybe TRBD1 (5 bases). Deletions cut 4 bases from V and 2 bases from J, with 15 bases between. From germline, CDR1 is SGHRS and CDR2 YFSETQ. This CDR3 is 16 amino acids long. The CDR3 reads CASSQGPRSTNEKLFF. CDR3 DNA sequence: TGCGCCAGCAGCCAGGGACCGCGGAGTACTAATGAAAAACTGTTTTTT.

This chain uses TRBV9 with TRBJ2-5, with TRBD2 matching over 10 bases. J lost 5 bases, V lost 5 bases, and 9 bases had no gene match. There are 15 residues in the CDR3. Germline CDR1 reads SGDLS; CDR2 reads YYNGEE. CDR3 DNA: TGTGCCAGCAGTGAGTCTAGCGGGAGAGGGGAGACCCAGTACTTC. Its translation: CASSESSGRGETQYF. The variable domain in full, completed from reference TRBV9 and TRBJ2-5, reads DSGVTQTPKHLITATGQRVTLRCSPRSGDLSVYWYQQSLDQGLQFLIQYYNGEERAKGNILERFSAQQFPDLHSELNLSSLELGDSALYFCASSESSGRGETQYFGPGTRLLVL.

V is TRBV3-1 (or the pseudogene TRBV3-2) and J is TRBJ2-1; 10 positions match TRBD2. There are 14 residues in the CDR3. With 3 bases clipped from V and 6 bases from J, the junction kept 2 bases outside the gene matches. Looked up from germline, CDR1 is LGHDT and CDR2 is YNNKEL (reference sequence). In nucleotides, the CDR3 is TGTGCCAGCAGCCACAGCGGGGGGGCCAATGAGCAGTTCTTC. Translated: CASSHSGGANEQFF.

The gene calls are TRBV5-1 and TRBJ1-2, with TRBD1 identical over 10 bases. Germline V gives CDR1 SGHRS, CDR2 YFSETQ. Trimming at V came to 0 bases and at J to 7 bases, leaving 3 bases not matched to a gene. The CDR3 runs 14 residues. In DNA, the CDR3 is TGCGCCAGCAGCTTGGGGGACAGGGGATCTGGCTACACCTTC. Translated: CASSLGDRGSGYTF.

The chain has TRBV7-3 and TRBJ2-3; 7 bases fit TRBD2. V lost 1 base to trimming and J lost 6 bases; unmatched junction nucleotides: 10. The CDR3 runs to 16 residues. In germline, CDR1 is SGHTA, CDR2 FQGTGA. The CDR3 bases are TGTGCCAGCAGCTTAAACGGCGCGGGAGCGGGGGATACGCAGTATTTT. This encodes CASSLNGAGAGDTQYF.

The chain has TRBV7-2 and TRBJ2-3, with TRBD2 matching 12 bases. V shed 1 base, J shed 4 bases, and the junction held 3 bases outside the gene matches. From germline, CDR1 is SGHTA and CDR2 FQGNSA. The CDR3 has 16 residues. This CDR3 is CASSLGLAGAADTQYF. The CDR3 nucleotides are TGTGCCAGCAGCTTAGGACTAGCGGGAGCCGCAGATACGCAGTATTTT.

The rearrangement joins TRBV19 to TRBJ1-1; 8 bases agree with TRBD1. The CDR3 length is 16 residues. Germline V gene lookup returns CDR1 LNHDA and CDR2 SQIVND (reference sequence). The ends lost 3 bases at V and 5 bases at J; junction bases unmatched: 11. CDR3 nucleotide sequence: TGTGCCAGTAGTATTTTTTGGGCAGGGGGCAGGACTGAAGCTTTCTTT. Translation: CASSIFWAGGRTEAFF.

This clone showed up just once. The V call is TRBV9, the J call TRBJ2-6; 7 nucleotides agree with TRBD1. The CDR3 has 17 amino acids. CDR1 SGDLS and CDR2 YYNGEE come from the germline V gene. The J segment lost 2 bases and the V segment lost 1 base, leaving 6 bases of the junction unmatched. CDR3 DNA: TGTGCCAGCAGCGTACGTGGGACAGCGGCTGGGGCCAACGTCCTGACTTTC. It yields the protein CASSVRGTAAGANVLTF.